The source of this T cell receptor beta chain is a study of shared clonotypes between healthy human individuals (dated by TCRdb to between 2020 and 2021). In the study overall: Two women and a few men aged 18 to 49 years were included in the cohort. For each donor, CD4 naive and CD4 memory were each run on three plates, CD8 naive on two plates, and CD8 memory on one plate. The study deeply sequenced blood TCR repertoires of five healthy adults to estimate repertoire size and the extent of clonotype sharing between individuals. Different laboratories and diverse techniques were used to prepare libraries and sequence TCR repertoires, to increase sequencing depth and limit assay-specific biases. Each donor's leukapheresis produced roughly between about 0.8 and 8.9 billion PBMCs. General findings and caveats noted by the study authors: Roughly 5% of naive CD4, 3.5% of naive CD8, roughly 2.5% of memory CD4, and around 0.42% of memory CD8 clonotypes were shared across several donors. Estimated clonotype richness was generally larger for naive than for memory subsets. Even with the large sequencing depth, rarefaction of the sorted-subset datasets indicated that sequencing was incomplete. Pairwise subsampling indicated that sequencing depth was expected to affect the degree of clonotype sharing among donors. Because the study included only a small number of donors, the genetic and exposure-history diversity represented was limited. Clonotypes shared by all four sorted-subset donors showed higher generation probabilities than non-shared clonotypes. Only blood was sampled, and tissue TCR repertoires likely differ from those in blood.

Using the deep immunoSEQ assay, multiplex PCR amplified TCR CDR3 regions from genomic DNA. For each cell subset, the extracted genomic DNA was distributed evenly across all wells of several immunoSEQ 96-well plates, and each plate served as one replicate. For sorted subsets, each replicate PCR was loaded with about 200 ng genomic DNA, equivalent to 25,000 to 35,000 T cell genomes. The purified libraries were quantified using a Qubit 3.0 fluorometer, sized with a Bioanalyzer 2100, and then quantified again using the KAPA Library Quantification kit. Every immunoSEQ 96-well plate was sequenced on a dedicated single-read 150-cycle Illumina NextSeq 550 flow cell. On the authors' methods: Because the immunoSEQ output held only junctional sequences and lacked quality scores, the filtering could not match the filtering applied to full-length reads. To assign V/J genes and CDR3, sequences were annotated using PyIR, a Python wrapper for IgBLAST v1.9, with IMGT germline references. Any read was removed if the V/J assignment was weak (E-value above 1e-6), the CDR3 was missing, or the read contained stop codons, out-of-frame junctions, or ambiguous translated residues. V3J clonotypes were defined by identical inferred V gene, J gene, and CDR3 amino acid sequence. The percentage overlap between two repertoires was calculated by dividing the number of shared unique clonotypes by the size of the smaller repertoire. Three approaches were used to assess repertoire richness: RTK rarefaction, the Chao1 estimator, and Recon v2.1 estimates of unobserved clonotypes. OLGA was used to compute generation probabilities for all TCRbeta clonotypes that the gDNA method yielded from a handful of donors. TCRdb carries this immuneACCESS record with in-frame sequences only. Its versions omit some clonotypes, under half of them owing to an unresolved V gene in the studies checked, with the rest unexplained. D and trimming come from the DNA, and the V and J calls and clone size come from that table. The sample data list roughly 300,000 clones, and around nine tenths of these were observed just once. 15% to 20% of the sample belongs to the ten largest clones.

Healthy HIV-negative adults with no recently reported acute infections or vaccinations were included as donors. All donors were Caucasian adults living in Nashville, Tennessee, USA. CD8 memory samples were composed of magnetically selected CD45RO+ cells combined with CCR7-negative CD45RA+ effector memory (TemRA) cells. After blood collection by leukapheresis, PBMCs were isolated using Ficoll-Histopaque density gradient centrifugation and then cryopreserved in the vapor phase of liquid nitrogen. Analytical flow cytometry was used to check the purity and quantity of every magnetically sorted T cell population. From each sorted fraction, genomic DNA was isolated and quantified by UV absorbance on a Nanodrop 2000c. As concerns this clone: Its target antigen remains unknown. No much larger clonotype is one base removed from it; base qualities were not supplied.

Cut back by 4 bases and 7 bases, the V and J ends lie 16 bases apart. The germline V gene (reference sequence) specifies GTSNPN as CDR1 and SVGIG as CDR2. The CDR3 holds 13 amino acids from the cysteine to the phenylalanine. Only the CDR3 portion is preserved as DNA: 39 bases, with reading frame beginning at the first base. The clonotype was recovered from a man between 18 and 29 years old in good health. The sequencing input was memory CD8+ T cells sorted from blood. Sample cell subset or site, as interpreted from the label and publication: CD45RO+ cells pooled with CCR7-negative TemRA cells. The chain is encoded by TRBV30 joined to TRBJ2-5; possibly the D gene is TRBD2, per 5 matching bases. The nucleotide sequence is given as TGTGCCTGGACCAGAACTAGTTCTGGGACCCAGTACTTC. The encoded protein is CAWTRTSSGTQYF.